Presented here are 3 T cell receptor beta chains from one specimen sequenced in a study of identical twins. TCRdb re-called the 5' RACE reads with MiXCR, one entry per CDR3 protein. The sample shows 550,000 to 700,000 distinct CDR3 sequences, over 8.5% of them seen only once. This sample also appeared in a second study, on yellow fever vaccine responses in identical twins.

The sample taken for sequencing was PBMCs. The receptors here all came from a woman aged 18-29 years in good health.

This clonotype was counted only a few times. The V and J genes are TRBV21-1 and TRBJ1-1; TRBD1, the D gene given by the table, was not confirmed from the DNA. TRBV21-1 is shown as a pseudogene. The CDR3 is made up of 15 amino acids. CDR3 amino acids: CASSKPGQQNTEAFF. The CDR3 nucleotides are TGTGCCAGCAGCAAACCGGGACAGCAGAACACTGAAGCTTTCTTT.

The rearrangement joins TRBV24-1 to TRBJ2-3, with TRBD2 matching 9 bases. CDR1 is KGHDR and CDR2 is SFDVKD in the germline V gene. The CDR3 covers 15 residues. Germline trimming cut 6 bases from V and 1 base from J; bases unmatched to any gene: 4. The CDR3 region is CATSHWTSGTDTQYF. In DNA form, the CDR3 reads TGTGCCACCAGTCATTGGACTAGCGGCACAGATACGCAGTATTTT.

This clonotype was recorded at least ten times. This sequence joins TRBV12-3 or TRBV12-4 and TRBJ2-2; 7 nucleotides line up with TRBD1. The trim removed 5 bases at V and 4 bases at J, leaving 7 bases unmatched. This CDR3 is 15 amino acids long. The CDR3 loop reads CASSPTTGFTGELFF. The CDR3 nucleotides are TGTGCCAGCAGTCCAACGACAGGGTTCACCGGGGAGCTGTTTTTT.